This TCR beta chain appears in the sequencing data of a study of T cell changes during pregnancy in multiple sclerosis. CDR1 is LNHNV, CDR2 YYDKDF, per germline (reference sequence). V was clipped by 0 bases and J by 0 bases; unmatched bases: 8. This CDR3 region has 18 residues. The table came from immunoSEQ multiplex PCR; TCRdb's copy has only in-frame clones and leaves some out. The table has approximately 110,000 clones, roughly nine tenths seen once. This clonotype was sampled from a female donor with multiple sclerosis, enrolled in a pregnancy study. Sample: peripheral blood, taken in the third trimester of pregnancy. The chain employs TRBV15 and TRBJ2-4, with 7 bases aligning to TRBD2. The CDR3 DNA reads TGTGCCACCAGCAGAGACCTGGGGGGGGTGGGAGCCAAAAACATTCAGTACTTC. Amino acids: CATSRDLGGVGAKNIQYF.